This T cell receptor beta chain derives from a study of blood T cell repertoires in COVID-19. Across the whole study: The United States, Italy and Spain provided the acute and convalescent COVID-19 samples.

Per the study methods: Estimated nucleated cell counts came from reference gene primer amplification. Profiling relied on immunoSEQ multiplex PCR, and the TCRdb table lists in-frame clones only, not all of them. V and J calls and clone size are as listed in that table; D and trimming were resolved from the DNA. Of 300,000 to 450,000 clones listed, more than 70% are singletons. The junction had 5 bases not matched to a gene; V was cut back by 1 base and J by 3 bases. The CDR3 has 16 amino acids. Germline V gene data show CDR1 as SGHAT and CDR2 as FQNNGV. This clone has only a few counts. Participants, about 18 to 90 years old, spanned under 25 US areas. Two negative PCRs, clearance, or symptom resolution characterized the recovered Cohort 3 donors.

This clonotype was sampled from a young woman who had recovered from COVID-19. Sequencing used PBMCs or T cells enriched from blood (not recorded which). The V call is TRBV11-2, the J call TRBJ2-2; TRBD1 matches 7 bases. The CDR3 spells CASSLVTGMYTGELFF. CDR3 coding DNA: TGTGCCAGCAGCTTAGTGACAGGGATGTACACCGGGGAGCTGTTTTTT.